Listed here is a single T cell receptor (beta chain). This sample was included in a study of blood T cell repertoires in COVID-19. Study summary: COVID-19 samples collected from the United States, Italy and Spain covered acute and convalescent phases. Nucleic acid was either cDNA or gDNA, and it came from T cells, B-cell-depleted T cells, or PBMCs.

In the original analysis: Counts of nucleated cells, estimated from reference gene primer amplification, were obtained. TCRdb keeps only in-frame clones here, not all; method: immunoSEQ multiplex PCR. V, J and clone size reflect that table, while D and trimming were determined from the DNA. The table lists around 130,000 clones, about four fifths of them singletons. Unmatched junction bases numbered 6, after V lost 6 bases and J lost 4 bases. This CDR3 comprises 13 residues. The germline CDR1 and CDR2 sequences are SGHTS and YDEGEE. The clonotype comes from a human donor in a cohort sampled during active COVID-19. Sequences were obtained from peripheral blood. The chain has TRBV5-8 and TRBJ1-2; TRBD1 agrees at 7 bases. The CDR3 sequence: CASTQGNIYGYTF. The CDR3 DNA sequence: TGTGCCAGCACACAGGGGAACATCTATGGCTACACCTTC.